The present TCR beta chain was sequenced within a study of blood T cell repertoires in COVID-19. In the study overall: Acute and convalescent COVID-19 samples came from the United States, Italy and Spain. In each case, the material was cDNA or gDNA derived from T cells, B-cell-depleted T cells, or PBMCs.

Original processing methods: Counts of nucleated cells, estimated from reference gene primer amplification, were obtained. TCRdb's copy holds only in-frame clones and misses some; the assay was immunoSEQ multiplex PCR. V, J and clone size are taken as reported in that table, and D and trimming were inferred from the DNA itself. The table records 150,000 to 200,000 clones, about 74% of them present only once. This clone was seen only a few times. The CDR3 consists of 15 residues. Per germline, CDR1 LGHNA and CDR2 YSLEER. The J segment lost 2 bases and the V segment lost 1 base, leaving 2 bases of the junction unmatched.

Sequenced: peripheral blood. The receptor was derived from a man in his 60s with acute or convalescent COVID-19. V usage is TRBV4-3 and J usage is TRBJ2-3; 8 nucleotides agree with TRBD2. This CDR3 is CASSQGGGTTDTQYF. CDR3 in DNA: TGCGCCAGCAGCCAAGGCGGGGGGACCACAGATACGCAGTATTTT.